A single sample is the source of the 27 T cell receptor beta chains below, sequenced in a study of T cells in Graves' hyperthyroidism and ophthalmopathy. The source material, RNA transcripts, was used to amplify TCR beta CDR3 regions. TCR CDR3 underwent first-round RT-PCR with the HTBI primer set. A single record per CDR3 protein comes from TCRdb applying MiXCR to the multiplex PCR reads. This table has about 480,000 distinct CDR3 sequences, around 15% appearing once. The sequencing input was blood. The origin of the receptors is a woman in her late teens or twenties with Graves' hyperthyroidism.

This clonotype was counted only a few times. A much larger clone lies one base from this, so it may be a read error. The chain is built from TRBV30 and TRBJ1-1, with 11 nucleotides matching TRBD1. Germline V CDR1 and CDR2: GTSNPN, SVGIG (reference sequence). This CDR3 comprises 14 residues. After removal of 0 bases from V and 9 bases from J, the junction contained 6 bases not matched to a gene. The CDR3 here is CAWSVGRDRGKAFF. CDR3 DNA: TGTGCCTGGAGTGTCGGCCGGGACAGGGGGAAAGCTTTCTTT.

This clonotype was seen ten or more times. The chain has TRBV18 and TRBJ2-1; TRBD2 matches at 7 bases. This CDR3 contains 16 residues. Germline assignment: CDR1 KGHSH and CDR2 LQKENI. Trimming took 0 bases from V and 4 from J; bases not matched to a gene: 6. The DNA of the CDR3 is TGTGCCAGCTCACCACCCACAGCGGGGAAGTACAATGAGCAGTTCTTC. This encodes CASSPPTAGKYNEQFF. The full variable domain, completed using reference TRBV18 and TRBJ2-1, is NAGVMQNPRHLVRRRGQEARLRCSPMKGHSHVYWYRQLPEEGLKFMVYLQKENIIDESGMPKERFSAEFPKEGPSILRIQQVVRGDSAAYFCASSPPTAGKYNEQFFGPGTRLTVL.

This clonotype came up a few times. This chain links TRBV5-6 with TRBJ2-7, with D possibly being TRBD1 or TRBD2 (5 bases each). Germline V lookup: CDR1 SGHDT, CDR2 YYEEEE. The CDR3 runs to 12 residues. The V end lost 0 bases, the J end lost 8 bases, and 9 bases lay between the germline ends. CDR3 region: CASSLAMGQQYV. The CDR3 DNA reads TGTGCCAGCAGCTTGGCCATGGGACAGCAGTACGTC.

The CDR3 loop is CASSGGAGEAFF. The CDR3, as DNA: TGTGCCAGCAGCGGTGGGGCAGGCGAAGCTTTCTTT. This chain connects TRBV9 to TRBJ1-1; D might be TRBD1 (5 bases). CDR1 and CDR2 (germline): SGDLS, YYNGEE. V was clipped by 3 bases and J by 8 bases, with 11 bases between them. The CDR3 extends over 12 amino acids.

This clonotype was found many times. The chain links TRBV5-1 to TRBJ2-1; D not resolved. This CDR3 spans 16 amino acids. V was cut by 3 bases and J by 1 base, with 14 bases left in between. The germline gives CDR1 SGHRS, CDR2 YFSETQ. CDR3 sequence: CASSYPPTLSYNEQFF. The CDR3, as DNA: TGCGCCAGCAGCTACCCACCCACCTTATCCTACAATGAGCAGTTCTTC.

The sample holds one count of this clonotype. This rearrangement joins TRBV27 to TRBJ2-7; possibly TRBD1 or TRBD2 for D (5 bases each). This CDR3 has 14 residues. The germline V and J ends were trimmed by 3 bases and 2 bases, with 11 bases remaining between them. CDR1 is MNHEY and CDR2 is SMNVEV in the germline V gene (reference sequence). The CDR3 bases are TGTGCCAGCAGTTTTGTGGGACGAGCCTACGAGCAGTACTTC. Translation gives CASSFVGRAYEQYF.

The V and J genes are TRBV27 and TRBJ2-7; the D is unclear. V was cut by 5 bases and J by 2 bases, with 13 bases left in between. The CDR3 has 14 residues. Germline CDR1 MNHEY, CDR2 SMNVEV (reference sequence). DNA for the CDR3: TGTGCCAGCAGTCCCCAGGTATTTCCCTACGAGCAGTACTTC. Translated: CASSPQVFPYEQYF.

This clonotype has ten or more counts. V usage is TRBV9 and J usage is TRBJ1-6, with D hard to call. V was pared by 0 bases and J by 12 bases, with 10 bases between. The germline CDR1 and CDR2 sequences are SGDLS and YYNGEE. The CDR3 is made up of 13 amino acids. The DNA for the CDR3 is TGTGCCAGCAGCGTAGACGACGAACTACCCCTCCACTTT. Its translation: CASSVDDELPLHF.

About this clonotype: One end of the junction varies from germline; a read error may be responsible. The rearrangement uses TRBV28 and TRBJ2-2; a possible D gene is TRBD1 (6 bases). Germline CDR1 MDHEN, CDR2 SYDVKM. The CDR3 has 12 residues. The CDR3 DNA reads as TGTGCCAGCACATCAGGGGTCGGGGACCTGGATTTT. Its protein product is CASTSGVGDLDF.

This clonotype was observed many times. V and J are TRBV9 and TRBJ1-1, with D uncertain. Germline V CDR1 and CDR2: SGDLS, YYNGEE. Trimming removed 3 bases at V and 1 base at J, with 10 bases between. The CDR3 spans 14 residues. The CDR3 loop reads CASSDGRGNTEAFF. In DNA, the CDR3 is TGTGCCAGCAGCGACGGACGAGGGAACACTGAAGCTTTCTTT.

This clonotype was recorded many times. This chain's CDR3 is CASGPGQGGVNTEAFF. The CDR3 DNA reads as TGTGCTAGTGGTCCGGGACAGGGGGGGGTGAACACTGAAGCTTTCTTT. The rearrangement links TRBV12-5 to TRBJ1-1; 11 nucleotides align to TRBD1. CDR3 length: 16 amino acids. In germline, CDR1 is LGHNT, CDR2 FRNRAP. With 5 bases clipped from V and 0 bases from J, the junction kept 5 bases outside the gene matches.

This clonotype was picked up many times. The CDR3 DNA sequence: TGTGCCAGCAGTTACGGATTGGGGGGATGGGGAGAGACCCAGTACTTC. This codes for CASSYGLGGWGETQYF. The V and J genes are TRBV6-6 and TRBJ2-5; D is perhaps TRBD2 (6 bases). V lost 2 bases and J lost 4, with 17 bases in between. This CDR3 has 16 amino acids. Germline loops: CDR1 MNHNY, CDR2 SVGAGI (reference sequence).

At least ten counts were recorded for this clonotype. The gene calls are TRBV6-1 and TRBJ1-3, with D uncertain. This CDR3 is built from 15 residues. Germline CDR1 MNHNS, CDR2 SASEGT. The germline V and J ends were trimmed by 6 bases and 4 bases, with 16 bases remaining between them. CDR3 nucleotide sequence: TGTGCCAGCAGGTTCAACCCGAGCTCCGGAAACACCATATATTTT. It encodes CASRFNPSSGNTIYF.

This clonotype has just a few counts. The CDR3 nucleotides read TGTGCCAGCAGGCAACCGGGACGGCGCTCTGGAAACACCATATATTTT. This codes for CASRQPGRRSGNTIYF. The chain is built from TRBV11-2 and TRBJ1-3; tentatively, D is TRBD1 (5 bases). With 6 bases removed from V and 0 bases from J, the gap between germline ends came to 15 bases. CDR1 and CDR2 from the germline V gene are SGHAT and FQNNGV. The length of the CDR3 is 16 residues.

This clonotype was observed at least ten times. The chain links TRBV11-2 to TRBJ2-7, with D unresolved. V shed 1 base and J shed 2 bases, with 9 bases lying between them. The germline gives CDR1 SGHAT, CDR2 FQNNGV. This CDR3 has 14 residues. The chain's CDR3 is CASSLGVLTYEQYV. Here the CDR3 DNA reads TGTGCCAGCAGCTTAGGGGTCTTAACCTACGAGCAGTACGTC.

This clonotype was found many times. The rearrangement uses TRBV6-2 or TRBV6-3 and TRBJ2-1; 12 positions match TRBD2. Germline assignment: CDR1 MNHEY and CDR2 SVGEGT. V gave up 5 bases and J gave up 6 bases; unmatched junction bases: 17. The CDR3 extends over 19 amino acids. DNA for the CDR3: TGTGCCAGCAGTGCTCGGACTAGCGGGATTTGGGTTTACGGCAATGAGCAGTTCTTC. Protein: CASSARTSGIWVYGNEQFF.

This clonotype was found many times. The V call is TRBV12-3 or TRBV12-4, the J call TRBJ1-6; TRBD1 might be the D (5 bases). The CDR3 covers 16 residues. V lost 7 bases and J lost 10, with 23 bases in between. The CDR3 DNA reads TGTGCCAGCACCCCTGAGGGGACGGGAGGTTACTCACCCCTCCACTTT. Its translation is CASTPEGTGGYSPLHF.

There are a few counts of this clonotype. The CDR3 DNA follows: TGTGCCAGTAGTGGCCGGACAGGGGAACTCTCTGGGGCCAACGTCCTGACTTTC. Amino acids: CASSGRTGELSGANVLTF. This chain uses TRBV19 with TRBJ2-6; 9 bases agree with TRBD1. The CDR3 runs to 18 residues. CDR1 LNHDA and CDR2 SQIVND come from the germline V gene (reference sequence). The trim removed 5 bases at V and 0 bases at J, leaving 8 bases unmatched.

This clonotype has ten or more counts. CDR3 residues: CASSFGLHYEQYV. The CDR3, as DNA: TGTGCCAGCAGCTTCGGACTACACTACGAGCAGTACGTC. This chain connects TRBV7-8 to TRBJ2-7, with a tentative D call TRBD2 (6 bases). This CDR3 is 13 amino acids long. Germline V gene sequence: CDR1 SGHVS, CDR2 FQNEAQ. The V end lost 3 bases, the J end lost 3 bases, and 9 bases lay between the germline ends.

A few counts support this clonotype. This rearrangement joins TRBV6-5 to TRBJ2-2, with 7 bases fitting TRBD2. The CDR3 spans 15 residues. V dropped 4 bases and J dropped 7; count of bases not matched to a gene: 9. Germline CDR1 and CDR2: MNHEY and SVGAGI. CDR3 protein: CASSSRTSLVGELFF. CDR3 nucleotide sequence: TGTGCCAGCAGTTCGAGGACTAGTTTGGTCGGGGAGCTGTTTTTT.

The table lists this clonotype with many counts. This chain uses TRBV30 with TRBJ2-1; a weak D match, TRBD2 (5 bases). The ends were cut back, 4 bases at V and 6 bases at J, with 13 bases in the middle. The germline V gene encodes CDR1 GTSNPN and CDR2 SVGIG (reference sequence). There are 13 residues in the CDR3. In DNA form, the CDR3 reads TGTGCCTGGAATAAGGCTAGCAGCAATGAGCAGTTCTTC. It codes for CAWNKASSNEQFF. Variable domain in full (rest from reference TRBV30 and TRBJ2-1): SQTIHQWPATLVQPVGSPLSLECTVEGTSNPNLYWYRQAAGRGLQLLFYSVGIGQISSEVPQNLSASRPQDRQFILSSKKLLLSDSGFYLCAWNKASSNEQFFGPGTRLTVL.

This clonotype was recorded at least ten times. The V and J genes are TRBV11-3 and TRBJ2-7; 9 nucleotides line up with TRBD2. The CDR3 spans 15 residues. Looked up from germline, CDR1 is SGHNT and CDR2 is YENEEA. V lost 4 bases, J lost 0 bases, and 4 bases stayed unmatched. CDR3 amino acids: CASSSMGLASYEQYF. The CDR3 DNA follows: TGTGCCAGCAGCTCAATGGGACTAGCCTCCTACGAGCAGTACTTC.

This clonotype appeared many times. This chain links TRBV27 with TRBJ1-6; D unclear. The CDR3 covers 16 residues. CDR1 and CDR2 (germline): MNHEY, SMNVEV (reference sequence). V was clipped by 4 bases and J by 6 bases, with 16 bases between them. The CDR3 spells CASSSPLRASNSPLHF. The CDR3 bases are TGTGCCAGCAGTTCCCCTCTCCGGGCCTCTAATTCACCCCTCCACTTT.

There are many counts of this clonotype. CDR3 in DNA: TGTGCCAGCAGCAGTCCGGGACAAGATCAGCCCCAGCATTTT. The encoded protein is CASSSPGQDQPQHF. The rearrangement joins TRBV27 to TRBJ1-5; TRBD1 is a possible D gene (6 bases). With 6 bases removed from V and 5 bases from J, the gap between germline ends came to 14 bases. The germline V gene encodes CDR1 MNHEY and CDR2 SMNVEV (reference sequence). This CDR3 has 14 residues.

This chain links TRBV20-1 with TRBJ2-2; 8 bases are a match to TRBD1. CDR1 and CDR2 from the germline V gene are DFQATT and SNEGSKA (reference sequence). Trimming cost V 6 bases and J 1 base; bases outside gene matches: 4. CDR3 size: 14 residues. The CDR3 DNA sequence: TGCAGTGCGGTGGACAGGGAGAACACCGGGGAGCTGTTTTTT. Its translation is CSAVDRENTGELFF.

This clonotype appeared many times. The CDR3 is CASSLAPASGRNEQFF. CDR3 nucleotides: TGTGCCAGCAGTTTAGCCCCGGCTAGCGGACGCAATGAGCAGTTCTTC. The J gene is TRBJ2-1, the V gene TRBV12-3 or TRBV12-4, with 7 nucleotides matching TRBD2. Trimming removed 0 bases from V and 6 bases from J; junction bases left unmatched: 8. The CDR3 totals 16 residues.

This clonotype was detected ten times or more. This chain links TRBV7-8 with TRBJ2-7, with 7 bases that match TRBD2. The CDR3 has 14 amino acids. CDR1 SGHVS and CDR2 FQNEAQ come from the germline V gene. V was pared by 4 bases and J by 4 bases, with 7 bases of the junction left unmatched. Here the CDR3 reads CASSYPGLTYEQYV. The CDR3, as DNA: TGTGCCAGCAGCTACCCGGGACTAACGTACGAGCAGTACGTC.